Listed here are 10 T cell receptor beta chains from one sample, sequenced in a study of vaccination effects on CD4 cells after COVID-19. Their target antigens are unknown. The method was immunoSEQ multiplex PCR; TCRdb's version includes in-frame clones alone and lacks a portion of them. The sample has tens of thousands of clones, about 67% seen once. Once cultured for 9 to 11 days, the cells underwent separation to obtain CD4+ T cells. Two doses of either BNT162b2 or mRNA-1273 were given to each participant. Sequenced here: CD4+ T cells from PBMCs cultured without peptide, sampled after COVID-19 vaccination. The source of these receptors is a human donor who received a COVID-19 vaccine.

The chain recombines TRBV27 with TRBJ2-5; D tentatively reads TRBD1 or TRBD2 (6 bases each). The V gene lost 3 bases and the J gene lost 1 base, with 12 bases spanning the gap. Germline-derived CDR1 and CDR2 are MNHEY and SMNVEV (reference sequence). This CDR3 region has 15 residues. CDR3 sequence: CASSLIRGAQETQYF. The CDR3 DNA reads as TGTGCCAGCAGTTTGATTAGGGGGGCCCAAGAGACCCAGTACTTC.

CDR3 nucleotide sequence: TGTGCCAGCAGCCCCCAGTCCCTGGGAAAAGGCTCTGGGGCCAACGTCCTGACTTTC. It yields the protein CASSPQSLGKGSGANVLTF. The gene calls are TRBV7-9 and TRBJ2-6; the D is unclear. This CDR3 contains 19 residues. Germline values: CDR1 SEHNR, CDR2 FQNEAQ (reference sequence). Trimming stripped 5 bases from V and 0 bases from J, with 20 bases between.

This clone was counted between two and nine times. V gene TRBV10-3 combines with J gene TRBJ1-5, with 7 bases identical to TRBD1. The CDR3 sequence is 14 residues long. V lost 6 bases and J lost 4; bases outside the gene matches: 6. The germline CDR1 and CDR2 sequences are ENHRY and SYGVKD. DNA for the CDR3: TGTGCCATCAGCGATGGGACAGTTAATCAGCCCCAGCATTTT. It is translated as CAISDGTVNQPQHF.

The chain employs TRBV29-1 and TRBJ1-6; D remains ambiguous. The V end lost 7 bases, the J end lost 3 bases, and 10 bases lay between the germline ends. The CDR3 totals 13 residues. Looked up from germline, CDR1 is SQVTM and CDR2 is ANQGSEA. The CDR3 DNA reads as TGCAGCGCGCAGGAAAACTATAATTCACCCCTCCACTTT. This translates into CSAQENYNSPLHF.

The chain links TRBV15 to TRBJ1-3; no firm D call. V shed 1 base and J shed 0 bases, with 22 bases lying between them. CDR1 and CDR2 from the germline V gene are LNHNV and YYDKDF (reference sequence). The CDR3 spans 20 residues. As DNA, the CDR3 is TGTGCCACCAGCAGAGGCCTCGTGACGGGGTATAGATACTCTGGAAACACCATATATTTT. Its protein is CATSRGLVTGYRYSGNTIYF.

This clone has just a few counts. J is TRBJ2-3 and V is TRBV5-1; no clear D gene. CDR1 and CDR2 (germline): SGHRS, YFSETQ. V shed 5 bases and J shed 2 bases, with 12 bases lying between them. The CDR3 runs 14 residues. The CDR3 region is CASRVSGNTDTQYF. The CDR3 nucleotides are TGCGCCAGCAGGGTATCAGGAAACACAGATACGCAGTATTTT.

This clone was counted only a few times. CDR3 amino acids: CASMLGSNTGELFF. The CDR3, as DNA: TGTGCCAGTATGTTGGGTTCGAACACCGGGGAGCTGTTTTTT. This sequence joins TRBV19 and TRBJ2-2; D remains unclear. CDR3 length: 14 residues. V was cut by 7 bases and J by 0 bases, with 9 bases left in between. Germline V gene data show CDR1 as LNHDA and CDR2 as SQIVND (reference sequence).

The chain has TRBV30 and TRBJ2-2; 10 bases map to TRBD2. The CDR3 loop spans 15 amino acids. The germline V gene has CDR1 GTSNPN and CDR2 SVGIG (reference sequence). The V and J ends lost 3 bases and 5 bases, in that order; junction bases with no gene match: 6. The CDR3 DNA follows: TGTGCCTGGAGCCTAGCGGGGGCGGGTACCGGGGAGCTGTTTTTT. Translating it yields CAWSLAGAGTGELFF. Full variable domain (outside the CDR3, taken from reference TRBV30 and TRBJ2-2): SQTIHQWPATLVQPVGSPLSLECTVEGTSNPNLYWYRQAAGRGLQLLFYSVGIGQISSEVPQNLSASRPQDRQFILSSKKLLLSDSGFYLCAWSLAGAGTGELFFGEGSRLTVL.

The chain recombines TRBV18 with TRBJ2-5; D unclear. V was trimmed by 2 bases and J by 5 bases, leaving 18 bases between them. Germline V lookup: CDR1 KGHSH, CDR2 LQKENI. There are 16 residues in the CDR3. CDR3 sequence (DNA): TGTGCCAGCTCACCAAATCCGGTTACGACGCGCGAGACCCAGTACTTC. It specifies CASSPNPVTTRETQYF.

V is TRBV10-3 and J is TRBJ2-5, with D possibly TRBD1 on 6 matching bases. Germline assignment: CDR1 ENHRY and CDR2 SYGVKD. CDR3 length: 14 amino acids. Trimming left V 10 bases short and J 0 bases short, with 15 bases between. In nucleotides, the CDR3 is TGTGCCACCAAAGGACAGACGGACCAAGAGACCCAGTACTTC. This gives the protein CATKGQTDQETQYF.